The next 25 T cell receptor beta chains were all read from a single sample in a study of blood T cell repertoires in COVID-19. TCRdb's copy holds only in-frame clones and misses some; the assay was immunoSEQ multiplex PCR. This table has some 260,000 clones, 80% to 90% appearing once. The sequenced sample consisted of PBMCs or T cells enriched from blood (not recorded which). The receptors derive from a man in his forties or fifties who had recovered from COVID-19.

The J gene is TRBJ1-4, the V gene TRBV30, with 8 nucleotides matching TRBD1. After removal of 5 bases from V and 7 bases from J, the junction contained 6 bases not matched to a gene. Germline CDR1 and CDR2: GTSNPN and SVGIG (reference sequence). The CDR3 is 13 residues long. The CDR3 here is CAWQGQGGEKLFF. The DNA for the CDR3 is TGTGCCTGGCAAGGACAGGGAGGTGAAAAACTGTTTTTT.

This chain links TRBV5-6 with TRBJ2-1; 7 nucleotides line up with TRBD2. CDR3 length equals 17 residues. The J segment lost 0 bases and the V segment lost 0 bases, leaving 6 bases of the junction unmatched. Looked up from germline, CDR1 is SGHDT and CDR2 is YYEEEE. CDR3 DNA: TGTGCCAGCAGCTTGGTAGCGGGCGGACTCTCCTACAATGAGCAGTTCTTC. Protein: CASSLVAGGLSYNEQFF.

The chain employs TRBV19 and TRBJ1-1; no definite D call. V was cut by 3 bases and J by 1 base, with 9 bases left in between. The germline CDR1 and CDR2 sequences are LNHDA and SQIVND (reference sequence). The CDR3 spans 14 residues. The CDR3 DNA sequence: TGTGCCAGTAGTATTGCCGGCGGGAACACTGAAGCTTTCTTT. Translated: CASSIAGGNTEAFF.

The rearrangement uses TRBV24-1 and TRBJ2-1; D gene unclear. This CDR3 is 11 amino acids long. CDR1 and CDR2 from the germline V gene are KGHDR and SFDVKD. Trimming shortened V by 7 bases and J by 7 bases, and 7 bases separated the two germline ends. CDR3 sequence reads: CATSKSNEQFF. In DNA form, the CDR3 reads TGTGCCACCAGCAAGAGTAATGAGCAGTTCTTC.

The chain has TRBV27 and TRBJ1-3; D is unresolved. The CDR3 consists of 12 residues. Germline values: CDR1 MNHEY, CDR2 SMNVEV (reference sequence). V lost 6 bases to trimming and J lost 4 bases, with 7 bases between them. The CDR3 sequence is CASSPGGNTIYF. As DNA, the CDR3 is TGTGCCAGCAGCCCGGGAGGAAACACCATATATTTT.

The rearrangement joins TRBV30 to TRBJ1-4; D ambiguous. In germline, CDR1 is GTSNPN, CDR2 SVGIG (reference sequence). The CDR3 contains 15 residues. The V end was cut by 3 bases, the J end by 8 bases, with 19 bases between. Here the CDR3 DNA reads TGTGCCTGGAGCCCCGCAGCGGCATATCGAGAAAAACTGTTTTTT. The encoded protein is CAWSPAAAYREKLFF. Together with reference TRBV30 and TRBJ1-4, the CDR3 gives the full variable domain: SQTIHQWPATLVQPVGSPLSLECTVEGTSNPNLYWYRQAAGRGLQLLFYSVGIGQISSEVPQNLSASRPQDRQFILSSKKLLLSDSGFYLCAWSPAAAYREKLFFGSGTQLSVL.

The CDR3: CASSLFGTGGEKLFF. In DNA, the CDR3 is TGTGCCAGCAGTTTATTCGGTACGGGGGGTGAAAAACTGTTTTTT. The chain links TRBV27 to TRBJ1-4; maybe TRBD1 (5 bases). CDR1 MNHEY and CDR2 SMNVEV come from the germline V gene (reference sequence). V was shortened by 1 base and J by 7 bases, with 13 bases between the two germline ends. This CDR3 region has 15 residues.

The chain joins TRBV4-1 to TRBJ1-1; 7 nucleotides align to TRBD1. CDR3 length equals 16 residues. Trimming took 2 bases from V and 3 from J; bases not matched to a gene: 9. The germline gives CDR1 MGHRA, CDR2 YSYEKL. The DNA of the CDR3 is TGCGCCAGCAGCCAACCCCGGAGGGGGCCCCACACTGAAGCTTTCTTT. Translation: CASSQPRRGPHTEAFF.

This rearrangement joins TRBV21-1 to TRBJ2-1; the table's D call, TRBD2, has no DNA check behind it. TRBV21-1 is a documented pseudogene. CDR3 length equals 17 residues. The CDR3 protein is CASSKLRTSGNYNEQFF. DNA for the CDR3: TGTGCCAGCAGCAAACTCAGGACTAGCGGGAACTACAATGAGCAGTTCTTC.

V gene TRBV4-3 combines with J gene TRBJ2-2, with TRBD1 matching 8 bases. Unmatched junction bases numbered 7, after V lost 4 bases and J lost 6 bases. The CDR3 is 15 amino acids. Germline V gene sequence: CDR1 LGHNA, CDR2 YSLEER. Written as DNA, the CDR3 is TGCGCCAGCAGCCCACGGACAGGGCCGTCCGGGGAGCTGTTTTTT. Translating it yields CASSPRTGPSGELFF.

V is TRBV19 and J is TRBJ2-7; 8 bases map to TRBD1. The V gene's germline CDR1 is LNHDA and CDR2 SQIVND (reference sequence). V was clipped by 6 bases and J by 0 bases; unmatched bases: 16. This CDR3 spans 18 amino acids. CDR3: CASSKYSSGQGPSYEQYF. CDR3 sequence (DNA): TGTGCCAGTAGCAAGTATAGCTCCGGACAGGGACCCTCCTACGAGCAGTACTTC. Supplemented by reference TRBV19 and TRBJ2-7, the full variable domain reads DGGITQSPKYLFRKEGQNVTLSCEQNLNHDAMYWYRQDPGQGLRLIYYSQIVNDFQKGDIAEGYSVSREKKESFPLTVTSAQKNPTAFYLCASSKYSSGQGPSYEQYFGPGTRLTVT.

The chain employs TRBV27 and TRBJ2-7; 8 nucleotides agree with TRBD2. This CDR3 is 16 amino acids long. Germline assignment: CDR1 MNHEY and CDR2 SMNVEV (reference sequence). J lost 1 base, V lost 1 base, and 6 bases had no gene match. CDR3: CASSLYGLAGSYEQYF. In DNA form, the CDR3 reads TGTGCCAGCAGTTTATATGGGCTAGCGGGTTCCTACGAGCAGTACTTC.

The chain couples TRBV4-1 to TRBJ1-2, with D tentatively TRBD1 (6 bases). V dropped 5 bases and J dropped 4 bases, with 11 bases sitting between them. CDR3 length: 13 residues. Germline loops: CDR1 MGHRA, CDR2 YSYEKL. The CDR3 sequence is CASSDRQVYGYTF. The CDR3 nucleotides read TGCGCCAGCAGCGACCGACAGGTCTATGGCTACACCTTC.

The rearrangement uses TRBV5-1 and TRBJ2-3, with 7 bases fitting TRBD2. Germline trimming cut 5 bases from V and 1 base from J; bases unmatched to any gene: 4. In germline, CDR1 is SGHRS, CDR2 YFSETQ. The CDR3 is 14 amino acids. CDR3 nucleotide sequence: TGCGCCAGCAGACCTAGCGGAGGCACAGATACGCAGTATTTT. This gives the protein CASRPSGGTDTQYF.

This chain connects TRBV4-3 to TRBJ2-1, with 11 bases aligning to TRBD2. The CDR3 runs to 18 residues. Germline assignment: CDR1 LGHNA and CDR2 YSLEER. The V segment lost 4 bases and the J segment 5 bases; nucleotides outside the gene matches: 13. In nucleotides, the CDR3 is TGCGCCAGCAGCCCGGCCCCCGCGACTAGCGGGATTGACAATGAGCAGTTCTTC. It translates to CASSPAPATSGIDNEQFF.

The chain employs TRBV7-3 and TRBJ1-2; 9 bases map to TRBD1. The J segment lost 5 bases and the V segment lost 0 bases, leaving 4 bases of the junction unmatched. CDR1 and CDR2 from the germline V gene are SGHTA and FQGTGA. The CDR3 totals 15 residues. Written as DNA, the CDR3 is TGTGCCAGCAGCTTAACCCCGGGACAGGGATATGGCTACACCTTC. This translates into CASSLTPGQGYGYTF. The variable domain in full, completed from reference TRBV7-3 and TRBJ1-2, reads GAGVSQTPSNKVTEKGKYVELRCDPISGHTALYWYRQSLGQGPEFLIYFQGTGAADDSGLPNDRFFAVRPEGSVSTLKIQRTERGDSAVYLCASSLTPGQGYGYTFGSGTRLTVV.

The rearrangement joins TRBV3-1 (or the pseudogene TRBV3-2) to TRBJ2-3, with 8 bases that match TRBD1. Germline-derived CDR1 and CDR2 are LGHDT and YNNKEL (reference sequence). J was trimmed by 3 bases and V by 4 bases; bases with no gene match: 12. The CDR3 runs 17 residues. The CDR3 DNA follows: TGTGCCAGCAGCCCCGGGGCAGGGGGCATAGGAACAGATACGCAGTATTTT. This translates into CASSPGAGGIGTDTQYF.

V and J are TRBV12-3 or TRBV12-4 and TRBJ1-5, with TRBD1 as a possible D gene (6 bases). The V end lost 4 bases, the J end lost 11 bases, and 9 bases lay between the germline ends. The CDR3 is made up of 11 amino acids. CDR3 nucleotides: TGTGCCAGCAGTTCAGGGGCATCCCAGCATTTT. Amino acid sequence: CASSSGASQHF.

The sample holds one count of this clone. The V call is TRBV9, the J call TRBJ2-1, with D perhaps matching TRBD2 (6 bases). The V gene's germline CDR1 is SGDLS and CDR2 YYNGEE. The V gene lost 4 bases and the J gene lost 5 bases, with 16 bases spanning the gap. This CDR3 spans 15 amino acids. The CDR3 region is CASSSEGGKHNEQFF. DNA of the CDR3: TGTGCCAGCAGCTCAGAGGGCGGGAAGCACAATGAGCAGTTCTTC.

The chain is built from TRBV7-2 and TRBJ1-3; perhaps TRBD1 as D (6 bases). V was cut by 1 base and J by 2 bases, with 6 bases left in between. Germline V lookup: CDR1 SGHTA, CDR2 FQGNSA. The CDR3 is 14 amino acids. Here the CDR3 reads CASSLGQAGNTIYF. Here the CDR3 DNA reads TGTGCCAGCAGCTTAGGACAGGCTGGAAACACCATATATTTT.

This clone was seen a single time. This chain connects TRBV5-8 to TRBJ2-5; TRBD2 aligns across 14 bases. CDR3 length: 16 amino acids. Germline-derived CDR1 and CDR2 are SGHTS and YDEGEE. V dropped 0 bases and J dropped 5; count of bases not matched to a gene: 3. CDR3 residues: CASSLVGTSGSETQYF. The CDR3 DNA reads as TGTGCCAGCAGCTTGGTGGGGACTAGCGGGAGCGAGACCCAGTACTTC.

V is TRBV25-1 and J is TRBJ2-1, with 8 bases lining up with TRBD1. V dropped 3 bases and J dropped 4; count of bases not matched to a gene: 8. Germline CDR1 is MGHDK and CDR2 is SYGVNS. The CDR3 is 16 residues long. The CDR3 DNA sequence: TGTGCCAGCAGTGATCTTGGGCAGGGGGCTTACAATGAGCAGTTCTTC. It is translated as CASSDLGQGAYNEQFF.

In this sample, this clone turned up once. This chain connects TRBV5-6 to TRBJ1-4; 9 bases align to TRBD1. With 3 bases clipped from V and 5 bases from J, the junction kept 8 bases outside the gene matches. Germline V gene data show CDR1 as SGHDT and CDR2 as YYEEEE. This CDR3 is built from 16 residues. CDR3 amino acids: CASSSPTTGGNEKLFF. CDR3 DNA sequence: TGTGCCAGCAGCTCCCCAACGACAGGGGGAAATGAAAAACTGTTTTTT.

The chain employs TRBV5-1 and TRBJ2-7, with 7 bases aligning to TRBD1. Looked up from germline, CDR1 is SGHRS and CDR2 is YFSETQ. J gave up 4 bases and V 4 bases, and 8 bases lay outside the gene matches. The CDR3 sequence is 14 residues long. CDR3 coding DNA: TGCGCCAGCAGCCCCGAGGGGGCGGTTTACGAGCAGTACTTC. Translating it yields CASSPEGAVYEQYF. Looking up the rest from reference TRBV5-1 and TRBJ2-7 gives the full variable domain: KAGVTQTPRYLIKTRGQQVTLSCSPISGHRSVSWYQQTPGQGLQFLFEYFSETQRNKGNFPGRFSGRQFSNSRSEMNVSTLELGDSALYLCASSPEGAVYEQYFGPGTRLTVT.

This clone was seen only a few times. In DNA, the CDR3 is TGTGCCAGCAGCTTATCGCACGGTAACCTCCACTTT. Protein sequence: CASSLSHGNLHF. This chain joins TRBV7-9 and TRBJ1-6, with D hard to call. Trimming took off 2 bases at V and 15 bases at J, with 11 bases between the two ends. CDR3 length: 12 residues. Germline assignment: CDR1 SEHNR and CDR2 FQNEAQ (reference sequence).